Shown below are 11 T cell receptor beta chains from a single sample sequenced in a study of blood T cell repertoires in COVID-19 (dated by TCRdb to 2020 to 2021). Library construction relied on the immunoSEQ multiplex PCR assay. In its TCRdb copy, this immuneACCESS table keeps in-frame sequences only and misses some clones. Where compared with another copy, unresolved V genes explain less than half of these, and the others have no known cause. The sample data list over 200,000 clones, and under 90% of these were observed just once. The ten largest clonotypes hold approximately 4.3% of the sample. Sequenced: PBMCs or T cells enriched from blood (not recorded which). Every receptor here comes from a woman in her 30s with acute COVID-19.

This chain joins TRBV19 and TRBJ2-7, with TRBD1 identical over 7 bases. The ends lost 4 bases at V and 5 bases at J; junction bases unmatched: 11. Germline CDR1 LNHDA, CDR2 SQIVND (reference sequence). The CDR3 length is 15 residues. This CDR3 is CASSRGTVKFDEQYF. CDR3 nucleotides: TGTGCCAGTAGTAGAGGGACAGTCAAGTTTGACGAGCAGTACTTC.

This clone has a single count. This chain links TRBV19 with TRBJ2-2, with a tentative D call TRBD2 (6 bases). Germline V gives CDR1 LNHDA, CDR2 SQIVND (reference sequence). V was trimmed by 7 bases and J by 1 base, leaving 16 bases between them. The CDR3 covers 16 residues. The CDR3 nucleotides are TGTGCCAGTACCACGAAATGGGGGGTGAACACCGGGGAGCTGTTTTTT. Protein product: CASTTKWGVNTGELFF.

The chain carries TRBV11-2 and TRBJ2-4; TRBD1 aligns across 8 bases. Germline V gene data show CDR1 as SGHAT and CDR2 as FQNNGV. The ends lost 4 bases at V and 0 bases at J; junction bases unmatched: 14. This CDR3 is 19 amino acids long. In DNA, the CDR3 is TGTGCCAGCAGCTCCAGGGGGCCTAGAGACCCCCTAGCCAAAAACATTCAGTACTTC. Translation gives CASSSRGPRDPLAKNIQYF.

The chain is built from TRBV6-5 and TRBJ2-2; D ambiguous. The V end lost 1 base, the J end lost 6 bases, and 12 bases lay between the germline ends. This CDR3 is 15 amino acids long. CDR1 MNHEY and CDR2 SVGAGI come from the germline V gene. CDR3: CASSYLSRDPGELFF. As DNA, the CDR3 is TGTGCCAGCAGTTACTTGTCTAGAGACCCCGGGGAGCTGTTTTTT.

The chain employs TRBV30 and TRBJ1-2; D not certain. The V end lost 2 bases, the J end lost 8 bases, and 6 bases lay between the germline ends. Looked up from germline, CDR1 is GTSNPN and CDR2 is SVGIG (reference sequence). The CDR3 has 10 amino acids. CDR3 in DNA: TGTGCCTGGAGTCTACAGGGCTACACCTTC. This sequence encodes CAWSLQGYTF.

V and J are TRBV3-1 (or the pseudogene TRBV3-2) and TRBJ1-4, with a weak D call TRBD1 (5 bases). V was cut by 2 bases and J by 8 bases, with 21 bases left in between. This CDR3 is built from 17 residues. Germline assignment: CDR1 LGHDT and CDR2 YNNKEL (reference sequence). For the CDR3, the DNA is TGTGCCAGCAGCCAAAGAAGACAGTCTATTCTCAACGAAAAACTGTTTTTT. Encoded protein: CASSQRRQSILNEKLFF.

The chain couples TRBV19 to TRBJ1-6, with 10 positions matching TRBD1. CDR1 and CDR2 (germline): LNHDA, SQIVND (reference sequence). Trimming removed 1 base from V and 6 bases from J; junction bases left unmatched: 3. The length of the CDR3 is 16 residues. The CDR3 loop is CASSIGGTGVNSPLHF. The CDR3 nucleotides read TGTGCCAGTAGTATAGGAGGGACAGGGGTTAATTCACCCCTCCACTTT.

V usage is TRBV28 and J usage is TRBJ1-1, with D perhaps TRBD1 (5 bases). This CDR3 has 14 amino acids. Trimming took off 5 bases at V and 2 bases at J, with 12 bases between the two ends. CDR1 is MDHEN, CDR2 SYDVKM, per germline. CDR3 in amino acids: CASSRQRPNTEAFF. The CDR3 DNA reads TGTGCCAGCAGTCGACAGAGGCCTAACACTGAAGCTTTCTTT.

This sequence joins TRBV6-2 or TRBV6-3 and TRBJ1-2; D is perhaps TRBD1 (5 bases). The CDR3 spans 13 residues. V was shortened by 2 bases and J by 4 bases, with 8 bases between the two germline ends. The germline gives CDR1 MNHEY, CDR2 SVGEGT. CDR3 protein: CASSYAGSYGYTF. CDR3 DNA sequence: TGTGCCAGCAGTTACGCAGGGTCCTATGGCTACACCTTC.

The chain combines TRBV5-4 with TRBJ2-5; D call uncertain. Trimming took off 0 bases at V and 2 bases at J, with 8 bases between the two ends. The CDR3 is 14 residues long. Per germline, CDR1 SGHNT and CDR2 YYREEE (reference sequence). This chain's CDR3 is CASSLELRQETQYF. CDR3 nucleotides: TGTGCCAGCAGCTTGGAACTACGTCAAGAGACCCAGTACTTC.

The CDR3 loop reads CASSEFPQGGTEAFF. The CDR3 DNA reads TGTGCCAGCAGTGAATTCCCGCAGGGAGGCACTGAAGCTTTCTTT. The rearrangement joins TRBV25-1 to TRBJ1-1; D may be TRBD1 (5 bases). Germline CDR1 and CDR2: MGHDK and SYGVNS. V lost 1 base to trimming and J lost 4 bases, with 13 bases between them. The CDR3 is 15 residues long. Full variable domain (rest looked up from reference TRBV25-1 and TRBJ1-1): EADIYQTPRYLVIGTGKKITLECSQTMGHDKMYWYQQDPGMELHLIHYSYGVNSTEKGDLSSESTVSRIRTEHFPLTLESARPSHTSQYLCASSEFPQGGTEAFFGQGTRLTVV.